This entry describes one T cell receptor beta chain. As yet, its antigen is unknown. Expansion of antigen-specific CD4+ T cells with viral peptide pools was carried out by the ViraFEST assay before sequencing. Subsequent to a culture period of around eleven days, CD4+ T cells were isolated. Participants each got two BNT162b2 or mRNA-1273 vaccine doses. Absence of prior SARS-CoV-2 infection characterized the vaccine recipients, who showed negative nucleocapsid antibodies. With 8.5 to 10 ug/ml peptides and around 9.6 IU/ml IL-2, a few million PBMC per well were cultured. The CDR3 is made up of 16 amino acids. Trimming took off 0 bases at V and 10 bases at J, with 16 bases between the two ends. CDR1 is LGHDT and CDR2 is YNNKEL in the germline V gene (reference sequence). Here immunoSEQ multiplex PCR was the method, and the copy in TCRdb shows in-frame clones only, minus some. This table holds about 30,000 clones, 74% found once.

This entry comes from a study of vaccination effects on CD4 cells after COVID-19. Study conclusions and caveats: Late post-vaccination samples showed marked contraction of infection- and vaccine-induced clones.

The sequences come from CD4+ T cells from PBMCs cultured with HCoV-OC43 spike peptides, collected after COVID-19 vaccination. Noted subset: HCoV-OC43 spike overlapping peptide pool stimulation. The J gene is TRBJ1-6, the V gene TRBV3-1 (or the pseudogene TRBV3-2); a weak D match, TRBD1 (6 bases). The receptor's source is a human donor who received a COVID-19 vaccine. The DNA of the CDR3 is TGTGCCAGCAGCCAAGATCAGGGGCCGACGGGCTCACCCCTCCACTTT. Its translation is CASSQDQGPTGSPLHF.